Listed below are T cell receptor beta chains from one sample, sequenced in a study of T-cell memory formation after mild COVID-19. TCRdb called the 5' RACE reads again in MiXCR, with one record for every CDR3 protein. This table has approximately 89,000 distinct CDR3 sequences, 9.5% to 15% appearing once. Source material: PBMCs or a T cell subset sorted from them (not recorded which). The source of these receptors is a man younger than 35 who had mild COVID-19 (a few samples of this study predate the infection). Cell type and time point are not known. The CDR3 runs from the conserved cysteine through the conserved F or W. A D gene is named only where the DNA matches it firmly. Clone size appears in some rows only: once, few, many, or a class for an expanded clone.

- | TRBJ1-2 | TRBV6-5 | - | CASRLGQNYGYTF | TGTGCCAGCAGGCTGGGACAAAACTATGGCTACACCTTC
- | TRBJ1-5 | TRBV4-2 | - | CASRPSPAGQPQHF | TGTGCCAGCAGGCCGAGCCCGGCGGGCCAGCCCCAGCATTTT
- | TRBJ2-1 | TRBV6-7 | TRBD2 | CASSHGGRNEQFF | TGTGCCAGCAGCCACGGGGGGAGGAATGAGCAGTTCTTC
few | TRBJ2-1 | TRBV7-2 | TRBD2 | CASSSTPGTSVNEQFF | TGTGCCAGCAGCTCAACCCCCGGGACTAGCGTTAATGAGCAGTTCTTC
few | TRBJ1-2 | TRBV12-3/TRBV12-4 | - | CASRNQAYGYTF | TGTGCCAGCAGGAACCAGGCCTATGGCTACACCTTC
few | TRBJ1-1 | TRBV29-1 | TRBD1 | CSVDGDRVDTFF | TGCAGCGTTGATGGGGACAGGGTGGATACTTTCTTT
few | TRBJ1-1 | TRBV3-1 | - | CASSAGNTEAFF | TGTGCCAGCAGCGCAGGGAACACTGAAGCTTTCTTT
- | TRBJ2-7 | TRBV6-5 | - | CAILRGLRHSYEQYF | TGTGCCATCTTAAGGGGACTTCGCCACTCCTACGAGCAGTACTTC
- | TRBJ2-4 | TRBV4-1 | TRBD1 | CASSHPTGSNIQYF | TGCGCCAGCAGCCACCCGACAGGGTCGAACATTCAGTACTTC
- | TRBJ1-1 | TRBV28 | - | CASSPIQRRTEAFF | TGTGCCAGCAGTCCGATCCAAAGGAGGACTGAAGCTTTCTTT
- | TRBJ2-7 | TRBV4-1 | - | CASSQDPGAYYEQYF | TGCGCCAGCAGCCAAGACCCGGGGGCGTACTACGAGCAGTACTTC
- | TRBJ1-4 | TRBV6-2/TRBV6-3 | - | CASSPSLGEKLFF | TGTGCCAGCAGTCCCAGCTTGGGTGAAAAACTGTTTTTT
- | TRBJ1-2 | TRBV27 | - | CASSLSRPGGDYYGYTF | TGTGCCAGCAGTTTATCGAGGCCCGGGGGCGATTACTATGGCTACACCTTC
few | TRBJ2-5 | TRBV25-1 | TRBD1 | CASSEWDRAERETQYF | TGTGCCAGCAGTGAATGGGACAGGGCGGAGAGGGAGACCCAGTACTTC
- | TRBJ2-7 | TRBV24-1 | - | CATTQGFPSSLEQYF | TGTGCCACCACCCAGGGGTTTCCCTCAAGTTTGGAGCAGTACTTC
- | TRBJ2-2 | TRBV7-8 | - | CASSLAGLHAGELFF | TGTGCCAGCAGCTTAGCGGGCCTCCACGCCGGGGAGCTGTTTTTT
few | TRBJ2-6 | TRBV15 | TRBD1 | CATSTVSGQADSGANVLTF | TGTGCCACCAGCACCGTCTCGGGACAGGCAGACTCTGGGGCCAACGTCCTGACTTTC
- | TRBJ2-7 | TRBV4-1 | TRBD2 | CASSGTSANTYEQYF | TGCGCCAGCAGCGGAACTAGCGCGAACACCTACGAGCAGTACTTC
few | TRBJ1-2 | TRBV3-1 | - | CASSQFQVYTF | TGTGCCAGCAGCCAATTTCAGGTCTACACCTTC
- | TRBJ1-1 | TRBV4-3 | - | CASSHVYRPQEGTEAFF | TGCGCCAGCAGCCATGTATACCGACCTCAGGAGGGCACTGAAGCTTTCTTT
- | TRBJ2-3 | TRBV7-6 | TRBD1 | CASSFLGQGDTDTQYF | TGTGCCAGCAGCTTTTTAGGACAGGGGGACACAGATACGCAGTATTTT
few | TRBJ1-1 | TRBV7-9 | - | CASSPGRTNTEAFF | TGTGCCAGCAGCCCGGGACGTACGAACACTGAAGCTTTCTTT
- | TRBJ2-5 | TRBV4-1 | TRBD2 | CASSGRGGPGETQYF | TGCGCCAGCAGCGGACGGGGGGGCCCGGGAGAGACCCAGTACTTC
- | TRBJ1-2 | TRBV2 | - | CASSEGGPGYGYTF | TGTGCCAGCAGTGAAGGGGGGCCAGGCTATGGCTACACCTTC
few | TRBJ1-1 | TRBV4-1 | - | CASSQDVGAYTEAFF | TGCGCCAGCAGCCAAGATGTAGGGGCATACACTGAAGCTTTCTTT
- | TRBJ1-1 | TRBV27 | TRBD1 | CASSPTGVYTEAFF | TGTGCCAGCAGTCCAACAGGGGTATACACTGAAGCTTTCTTT
few | TRBJ1-6 | TRBV7-3 | - | CASSLMTSSPLHF | TGTGCCAGCAGCTTAATGACTTCCTCACCCCTCCACTTT
few | TRBJ2-2 | TRBV7-3 | - | CASSSPGGENTGELFF | TGTGCCAGCAGCTCGCCCGGTGGGGAGAACACCGGGGAGCTGTTTTTT
- | TRBJ1-6 | TRBV5-6 | - | CASSWDYSPLHF | TGTGCCAGCAGCTGGGACTATTCACCCCTCCACTTT
- | TRBJ2-1 | TRBV11-2 | - | CASSALDIDEQFF | TGTGCCAGCAGCGCGCTAGACATCGATGAGCAGTTCTTC
few | TRBJ2-7 | TRBV7-9 | - | CASSGPRGYEQYF | TGTGCCAGCAGCGGGCCCAGGGGATACGAGCAGTACTTC
few | TRBJ1-1 | TRBV11-2 | - | CASSPNTNTEAFF | TGTGCCAGCAGCCCTAACACGAACACTGAAGCTTTCTTT
few | TRBJ1-6 | TRBV7-9 | - | CASSLGRILSPLHF | TGTGCCAGCAGCTTAGGACGGATTCTGTCACCCCTCCACTTT
- | TRBJ2-1 | TRBV6-5 | - | CASSAIRSDNEQFF | TGTGCCAGCAGTGCCATACGCTCGGACAATGAGCAGTTCTTC
- | TRBJ2-7 | TRBV29-1 | - | CSVEENVYEQYF | TGCAGCGTTGAGGAAAATGTTTACGAGCAGTACTTC
once | TRBJ2-1 | TRBV6-2/TRBV6-3 | - | CASSELWGHHEQFF | TGTGCCAGCAGTGAGCTATGGGGTCACCATGAGCAGTTCTTC
few | TRBJ2-3 | TRBV7-2 | TRBD2 | CASSLLAGGPTDTQYF | TGTGCCAGCAGCTTACTAGCGGGGGGACCCACAGATACGCAGTATTTT
- | TRBJ1-1 | TRBV12-3/TRBV12-4 | - | CASSFFRGSTEAFF | TGTGCCAGCAGTTTTTTTCGGGGAAGCACTGAAGCTTTCTTT
- | TRBJ2-7 | TRBV5-5 | TRBD1 | CASSLSGQGTEQYF | TGTGCCAGCAGCTTGTCGGGACAGGGAACCGAGCAGTACTTC
few | TRBJ2-5 | TRBV6-2/TRBV6-3 | - | CASSYGTGETQYF | TGTGCCAGCAGTTACGGTACCGGGGAGACCCAGTACTTC
- | TRBJ1-6 | TRBV27 | - | CASSEQNSPLHF | TGTGCCAGCAGTGAACAAAATTCACCCCTCCACTTT